What follows are 30 T cell receptor beta chains derived from one specimen sequenced in a study of cytomegalovirus exposure and HLA in healthy donors. In the PCR, 60 Vbeta and 13 Jbeta primers were used. The table came from immunoSEQ multiplex PCR; TCRdb's copy has only in-frame clones and leaves some out. The sample includes about 140,000 clones, more than 75% seen only once; the top ten take approximately 3%. The specimen sequenced was PBMCs. The receptors stem from a female donor in good health and CMV-seronegative.

There are a few counts of this clone. The chain uses TRBV28 and TRBJ1-4; D possibly corresponds to TRBD1 (5 bases). This CDR3 comprises 14 residues. The germline V and J ends were trimmed by 6 bases and 3 bases, with 11 bases remaining between them. CDR1 and CDR2 (germline): MDHEN, SYDVKM. The CDR3 reads CASRGGGPNEKLFF. The CDR3 coding sequence is TGTGCCAGCAGGGGCGGGGGTCCTAATGAAAAACTGTTTTTT.

The V call is TRBV4-1, the J call TRBJ2-1, with 13 bases lining up with TRBD2. Per the germline V gene, CDR1 is MGHRA and CDR2 is YSYEKL. The CDR3 extends over 18 amino acids. J lost 6 bases, V lost 4 bases, and 12 bases had no gene match. Here the CDR3 reads CASSLRTSGSFASNEQFF. The CDR3 DNA reads TGCGCCAGCAGCCTGAGGACTAGCGGGAGTTTCGCGAGCAATGAGCAGTTCTTC.

V usage is TRBV27 and J usage is TRBJ1-2; 9 positions match TRBD1. This CDR3 is 13 amino acids long. Losses at the gene ends were 8 bases for V and 6 bases for J; bases not matched to a gene: 7. CDR1 is MNHEY, CDR2 SMNVEV, per germline (reference sequence). CDR3 sequence reads: CASARDRENGYTF. The CDR3 coding sequence is TGTGCCAGCGCCCGGGACAGGGAGAATGGCTACACCTTC.

This chain joins TRBV25-1 and TRBJ1-2; D ambiguous. This CDR3 is built from 13 residues. V lost 3 bases and J lost 7, with 12 bases in between. Per germline, CDR1 MGHDK and CDR2 SYGVNS. This chain's CDR3 is CASSDNMAGGYTF. The CDR3 coding sequence is TGTGCCAGCAGTGATAATATGGCAGGTGGCTACACCTTC.

The rearrangement uses TRBV5-4 and TRBJ1-2; 8 positions agree with TRBD1. The length of the CDR3 is 15 residues. After removal of 4 bases from V and 5 bases from J, the junction contained 10 bases not matched to a gene. Germline assignment: CDR1 SGHNT and CDR2 YYREEE (reference sequence). As DNA, the CDR3 is TGTGCCAGCAGCACCCGACAGGGGAGTGAGTATGGCTACACCTTC. Translation gives CASSTRQGSEYGYTF.

This clone was found once. The rearrangement uses TRBV11-3 and TRBJ2-4; D gene unclear. Trimming took 0 bases from V and 12 from J, leaving 9 bases between them. Germline CDR1 is SGHNT and CDR2 is YENEEA. The CDR3 is 12 residues long. The CDR3 nucleotides read TGTGCCAGCAGCTTAGACCGAGTTACTCAGTACTTC. It codes for CASSLDRVTQYF.

The V call is TRBV30, the J call TRBJ2-2; 11 nucleotides agree with TRBD2. CDR3 size: 15 residues. CDR1 is GTSNPN and CDR2 is SVGIG in the germline V gene (reference sequence). J was trimmed by 4 bases and V by 3 bases; bases with no gene match: 4. The CDR3 sequence: CAWRGLAGGTGELFF. CDR3 DNA sequence: TGTGCCTGGAGAGGACTAGCGGGCGGCACCGGGGAGCTGTTTTTT.

This chain connects TRBV30 to TRBJ2-3, with TRBD2 as a possible D gene (5 bases). V lost 4 bases and J 1 base, leaving 6 bases between the germline ends. The CDR3 is 12 amino acids. In germline, CDR1 is GTSNPN, CDR2 SVGIG (reference sequence). Here the CDR3 DNA reads TGTGCCTGGACAGCGGGCACAGATACGCAGTATTTT. This sequence encodes CAWTAGTDTQYF.

The chain carries TRBV6-1 and TRBJ1-2; D perhaps matches TRBD1 (5 bases). Germline V gene data show CDR1 as MNHNS and CDR2 as SASEGT. Trimming cost V 0 bases and J 10 bases, with 18 bases left between them. The CDR3 loop spans 15 amino acids. CDR3 in DNA: TGTGCCAGCAGTGAAGCTTTTGCCAGGGAGGAGCACTACACCTTC. Translation: CASSEAFAREEHYTF.

The chain is built from TRBV14 and TRBJ2-3, with 9 nucleotides matching TRBD2. Per germline, CDR1 SGHDN and CDR2 FVKESK. The CDR3 length is 15 residues. J was trimmed by 6 bases and V by 2 bases; bases with no gene match: 6. The CDR3 DNA is TGTGCCAGCAGCCAAAGCGGGAGGTTTTCGGATACGCAGTATTTT. It codes for CASSQSGRFSDTQYF.

The rearrangement joins TRBV5-8 to TRBJ2-3; weak D call: TRBD1 (5 bases). Trimming took 4 bases from V and 0 from J, leaving 12 bases between them. Germline V gene data show CDR1 as SGHTS and CDR2 as YDEGEE. The CDR3 is 15 residues long. DNA of the CDR3: TGTGCCAGCAGCGACAGCTTATTTAGCACAGATACGCAGTATTTT. Encoded protein: CASSDSLFSTDTQYF.

The chain uses TRBV9 and TRBJ2-3; a weak D match, TRBD2 (6 bases). Germline CDR1 is SGDLS and CDR2 is YYNGEE. This CDR3 is built from 16 residues. V dropped 4 bases and J dropped 2 bases, with 17 bases sitting between them. CDR3: CASSPAGKRVTDTQYF. Written as DNA, the CDR3 is TGTGCCAGCAGCCCCGCGGGGAAGAGGGTCACAGATACGCAGTATTTT.

The chain links TRBV6-5 to TRBJ2-3, with TRBD2 matching over 8 bases. Looked up from germline, CDR1 is MNHEY and CDR2 is SVGAGI. The junction had 9 bases not matched to a gene; V was cut back by 6 bases and J by 4 bases. The CDR3 consists of 15 residues. CDR3 sequence reads: CASSLASGSSDTQYF. The DNA of the CDR3 is TGTGCCAGCAGCCTAGCCAGCGGGAGTTCAGATACGCAGTATTTT.

The rearrangement uses TRBV4-3 and TRBJ2-5, with TRBD2 identical over 8 bases. The CDR3 loop spans 16 amino acids. From germline, CDR1 is LGHNA and CDR2 YSLEER. With 4 bases clipped from V and 1 base from J, the junction kept 8 bases outside the gene matches. CDR3 DNA: TGCGCCAGCAGCCCAGACGGCGGGGGGACCCAAGAGACCCAGTACTTC. As protein: CASSPDGGGTQETQYF.

Regarding this clone: Other DNA sequences in the same sample also yield this CDR3. J is TRBJ2-7 and V is TRBV27; weak D call: TRBD1 (6 bases). The CDR3 is 15 amino acids. V lost 5 bases to trimming and J lost 3 bases, with 17 bases between them. Germline-derived CDR1 and CDR2 are MNHEY and SMNVEV (reference sequence). CDR3 bases: TGTGCCAGCAGTCTGGGGGCGACGGGCGGCTACGAGCAGTACTTC. Translation gives CASSLGATGGYEQYF.

This chain uses TRBV19 with TRBJ2-7; maybe TRBD2 (5 bases). The CDR3 totals 13 residues. Looked up from germline, CDR1 is LNHDA and CDR2 is SQIVND (reference sequence). Trimming removed 3 bases from V and 5 bases from J, with 11 bases in between. The CDR3 spells CASSIEGSDEQYF. The DNA for the CDR3 is TGTGCCAGTAGTATCGAGGGATCGGACGAGCAGTACTTC.

The CDR3 sequence: CASSSTGERRGYTF. The CDR3 nucleotides are TGTGCCAGCAGTTCGACAGGGGAAAGGCGGGGCTACACCTTC. The chain employs TRBV28 and TRBJ1-2, with TRBD1 matching 8 bases. V was clipped by 4 bases and J by 8 bases; unmatched bases: 9. The CDR3 loop spans 14 amino acids. The germline V gene encodes CDR1 MDHEN and CDR2 SYDVKM.

This chain uses TRBV7-8 with TRBJ2-5; tentatively, D is TRBD2 (7 bases). Trimming cost V 3 bases and J 3 bases, with 17 bases left between them. CDR3 length: 16 amino acids. Per the germline V gene, CDR1 is SGHVS and CDR2 is FQNEAQ. The chain's CDR3 is CASSLAWRGRKETQYF. The CDR3 DNA is TGTGCCAGCAGCTTGGCCTGGCGGGGGCGTAAAGAGACCCAGTACTTC.

On this clone: This sample also contains other DNA sequences that code for the same CDR3. The gene calls are TRBV9 and TRBJ2-2, with D maybe TRBD1 (6 bases). Per germline, CDR1 SGDLS and CDR2 YYNGEE. Trimming took 0 bases from V and 4 from J, leaving 7 bases between them. The CDR3 is 14 residues long. In DNA form, the CDR3 reads TGTGCCAGCAGCGTAGGGGGGCGCACCGGGGAGCTGTTTTTT. Translated, it gives CASSVGGRTGELFF. Full variable domain (rest looked up from reference TRBV9 and TRBJ2-2): DSGVTQTPKHLITATGQRVTLRCSPRSGDLSVYWYQQSLDQGLQFLIQYYNGEERAKGNILERFSAQQFPDLHSELNLSSLELGDSALYFCASSVGGRTGELFFGEGSRLTVL.

The V and J genes are TRBV5-5 and TRBJ1-5; a possible D gene is TRBD1 (6 bases). Trimming cost V 4 bases and J 7 bases, with 12 bases left between them. CDR1 is SGHKS and CDR2 is YYEKEE in the germline V gene (reference sequence). This CDR3 contains 13 residues. CDR3 residues: CASSHRDMQPQHF. As DNA, the CDR3 is TGTGCCAGCAGCCACAGGGACATGCAGCCCCAGCATTTT.

The chain links TRBV7-6 to TRBJ2-1; 11 nucleotides agree with TRBD2. The CDR3 covers 18 residues. V dropped 2 bases and J dropped 2; count of bases not matched to a gene: 8. CDR1 is SGHVS and CDR2 is FNYEAQ in the germline V gene. CDR3 amino acids: CASSLKASGGSPYNEQFF. The CDR3 DNA reads as TGTGCCAGCAGCTTAAAGGCTAGCGGGGGGTCCCCCTACAATGAGCAGTTCTTC.

The V and J genes are TRBV4-3 and TRBJ2-5; 7 nucleotides agree with TRBD1. Trimming took 3 bases from V and 4 from J; bases not matched to a gene: 8. The CDR3 has 15 residues. CDR1 LGHNA and CDR2 YSLEER come from the germline V gene. CDR3 in amino acids: CASSHTTGTGETQYF. The DNA of the CDR3 is TGCGCCAGCAGCCATACGACAGGGACGGGAGAGACCCAGTACTTC.

The rearrangement links TRBV28 to TRBJ2-5, with 8 bases lining up with TRBD2. The ends lost 6 bases at V and 5 bases at J; junction bases unmatched: 11. The CDR3 length is 15 residues. Germline V gene data show CDR1 as MDHEN and CDR2 as SYDVKM. The CDR3 DNA sequence: TGTGCCAGCAGCCCAGGGATCGGGGGGGCGGAGACCCAGTACTTC. This translates into CASSPGIGGAETQYF.

The J gene is TRBJ2-3, the V gene TRBV10-2, with D maybe TRBD2 (5 bases). Germline CDR1 reads WSHSY; CDR2 reads SAAADI. Trimming removed 4 bases from V and 3 bases from J, with 5 bases in between. This CDR3 comprises 12 residues. The CDR3 DNA is TGCGCCAGCAGTGGGAGGACAGATACGCAGTATTTT. Amino acids: CASSGRTDTQYF.

V is TRBV5-1 and J is TRBJ1-1; TRBD1 aligns across 10 bases. The germline CDR1 and CDR2 sequences are SGHRS and YFSETQ. There are 14 residues in the CDR3. V shed 4 bases and J 4 bases; nucleotides not matched to a gene: 4. CDR3 loop: CASSAGQGGTEAFF. CDR3 DNA sequence: TGCGCCAGCAGCGCCGGACAGGGGGGCACTGAAGCTTTCTTT.

This clone occurred once. The chain combines TRBV10-3 with TRBJ2-7; TRBD2 aligns across 7 bases. The CDR3 is made up of 14 amino acids. V lost 6 bases to trimming and J lost 4 bases; unmatched junction nucleotides: 9. Germline assignment: CDR1 ENHRY and CDR2 SYGVKD. The CDR3 loop reads CAIRAQGLRYEQYF. CDR3 nucleotides: TGTGCCATCAGGGCTCAGGGACTACGGTACGAGCAGTACTTC.

This clone was recorded only once. V and J are TRBV7-2 and TRBJ2-7, with 13 bases identical to TRBD2. V was pared by 5 bases and J by 4 bases, with 2 bases of the junction left unmatched. The CDR3 has 14 residues. Germline values: CDR1 SGHTA, CDR2 FQGNSA. The CDR3 here is CASSRTSGSYEQYF. CDR3 nucleotides: TGTGCCAGCAGCCGGACTAGCGGGAGTTACGAGCAGTACTTC.

The V and J genes are TRBV28 and TRBJ2-5, with 9 bases lining up with TRBD1. Germline CDR1 is MDHEN and CDR2 is SYDVKM. V shed 6 bases and J 5 bases; nucleotides not matched to a gene: 4. This CDR3 spans 13 amino acids. DNA of the CDR3: TGTGCCAGCAGCCTCGACAGGGGGGAGACCCAGTACTTC. Encoded protein: CASSLDRGETQYF.

The rearrangement uses TRBV9 and TRBJ2-2, with 9 bases aligning to TRBD2. The V gene end was trimmed by 3 bases and the J gene end by 1 base; junction bases not matched to a gene: 13. The CDR3 sequence is 19 residues long. CDR1 and CDR2 from the germline V gene are SGDLS and YYNGEE. CDR3 DNA sequence: TGTGCCAGCAGCGCCCTCTACACCGGGACTAGCTTGAACACCGGGGAGCTGTTTTTT. Its protein product is CASSALYTGTSLNTGELFF.

This rearrangement joins TRBV30 to TRBJ2-5; the D gene is possibly TRBD1 (6 bases). Trimming stripped 2 bases from V and 5 bases from J, with 12 bases between. Germline V gene lookup returns CDR1 GTSNPN and CDR2 SVGIG (reference sequence). This CDR3 has 13 residues. The chain's CDR3 is CAWSLGAGETQYF. CDR3 coding DNA: TGTGCCTGGAGTCTGGGGGCGGGCGAGACCCAGTACTTC.